The clone carrying this T cell receptor beta chain was counted between two and nine times. The sample is drawn from a study of T-cell reconstitution after alpha-beta-depleted transplantation in children. Unique molecular identifiers were incorporated into the prepared TCRbeta library. TCRdb reanalysed the PCR reads using MiXCR and keeps one entry per CDR3 protein. The repertoire holds 450,000 to 600,000 distinct CDR3 sequences, approximately 10% seen once, with 2% to 2.5% in the top ten. Germline V CDR1 and CDR2: SGHDN, FVKESK. The CDR3 totals 16 residues. V was pared by 3 bases and J by 5 bases, with 20 bases between.

The starting material was PBMCs, obtained before TCRalphabeta/CD19-depleted stem cell transplant. This sequence was found in a child aged 2-9 years with inherited bone marrow failure, due to receive a stem cell transplant. The rearrangement uses TRBV14 and TRBJ2-7, with D tentatively TRBD2 (6 bases). The CDR3 DNA is TGTGCCAGCAGCCACTCTGATCGGGGGAGGTCCCACGAGCAGTACTTC. This translates into CASSHSDRGRSHEQYF. Filled out from reference TRBV14 and TRBJ2-7, the complete variable domain reads EAGVTQFPSHSVIEKGQTVTLRCDPISGHDNLYWYRRVMGKEIKFLLHFVKESKQDESGMPNNRFLAERTGGTYSTLKVQPAELEDSGVYFCASSHSDRGRSHEQYFGPGTRLTVT.